This section outlines one T cell receptor (beta chain) sequence together with its context. What it binds is not known. The PCR used 60 Vbeta and 13 Jbeta primers. Original analysis: Later work found roughly 80 million unique TCR beta chains, with approximately 12 million shared. Assay: immunoSEQ multiplex PCR; the TCRdb copy retains only in-frame clones and omits some. The DNA gave D and trimming, while V, J and clone size come from that table. The table lists about 170,000 clones, around 80% of them singletons. The germline V gene has CDR1 KGHSH and CDR2 LQKENI. The CDR3 is 13 residues long. V lost 5 bases, J lost 7 bases, and 5 bases stayed unmatched. This entry comes from a study of cytomegalovirus exposure and HLA in healthy donors. Whole-study findings and limits: The classifier, whose performance was assessed in both the original and validation cohorts, reportedly diagnosed cytomegalovirus status with high specificity and sensitivity.

The rearrangement links TRBV18 to TRBJ1-5; TRBD1 matches at 7 bases. This sequence was found in a man aged 18-30 years in good health and CMV-seronegative. Source material: PBMCs. The CDR3 reads CASSTDRAQPQHF. CDR3 sequence (DNA): TGTGCCAGCTCAACCGACAGGGCACAGCCCCAGCATTTT.